This passage covers 25 T cell receptor beta chains from one sample sequenced in a study of blood T cell repertoires in COVID-19. Assay: immunoSEQ multiplex PCR; the TCRdb copy retains only in-frame clones and omits some. The sample records 130,000 to 150,000 clones, more than 75% being singletons. The sample taken for sequencing was peripheral blood. These receptors all stem from a man aged 60 to 75 with acute or convalescent COVID-19.

The chain joins TRBV19 to TRBJ2-5; TRBD2 is a possible D gene (5 bases). Germline V gene sequence: CDR1 LNHDA, CDR2 SQIVND (reference sequence). V gave up 5 bases and J gave up 4 bases, with 11 bases separating them. This CDR3 is built from 13 residues. The chain's CDR3 is CASSSRRGETQYF. The DNA for the CDR3 is TGTGCCAGTAGTTCCCGCCGGGGAGAGACCCAGTACTTC.

This clone was seen a single time. The gene calls are TRBV19 and TRBJ2-7; possible D gene TRBD2, 7 bases. The CDR3 sequence is 13 residues long. The germline V and J ends were trimmed by 3 bases and 4 bases, with 10 bases remaining between them. From germline, CDR1 is LNHDA and CDR2 SQIVND (reference sequence). The CDR3: CASSMAGAYEQYF. The CDR3 DNA reads TGTGCCAGTAGTATGGCGGGGGCGTACGAGCAGTACTTC.

J is TRBJ2-7 and V is TRBV4-2; 8 bases line up with TRBD1. CDR1 is LGHNA and CDR2 is YNFKEQ in the germline V gene. V dropped 1 base and J dropped 4; count of bases not matched to a gene: 3. CDR3 length: 14 residues. CDR3 in DNA: TGTGCCAGCAGCCAAGGGACAGGGCCGTACGAGCAGTACTTC. Protein: CASSQGTGPYEQYF.

The rearrangement uses TRBV5-6 and TRBJ2-3, with D uncertain. The V end was cut by 0 bases, the J end by 1 base, with 12 bases between. Germline loops: CDR1 SGHDT, CDR2 YYEEEE. The CDR3 loop spans 16 amino acids. The CDR3 protein is CASSLAITPGTDTQYF. Here the CDR3 DNA reads TGTGCCAGCAGCTTGGCCATAACACCCGGCACAGATACGCAGTATTTT.

V usage is TRBV6-1 and J usage is TRBJ2-5; no reliable D call. This CDR3 is built from 16 residues. V was clipped by 1 base and J by 0 bases, with 12 bases between them. CDR1 MNHNS and CDR2 SASEGT come from the germline V gene. The CDR3 reads CASSEGSREYQETQYF. CDR3 nucleotide sequence: TGTGCCAGCAGTGAAGGGTCTCGCGAGTACCAAGAGACCCAGTACTTC.

The chain links TRBV5-1 to TRBJ2-1, with 13 nucleotides matching TRBD2. V was pared by 2 bases and J by 8 bases, with 4 bases of the junction left unmatched. The CDR3 runs to 15 residues. CDR1 and CDR2 (germline): SGHRS, YFSETQ. This CDR3 is CASSLLAGGGHEQFF. CDR3 coding DNA: TGCGCCAGCAGCTTACTAGCGGGAGGGGGCCATGAGCAGTTCTTC.

This rearrangement joins TRBV28 to TRBJ2-7; maybe TRBD1 (5 bases). The CDR3 is 16 residues long. Germline lookup yields CDR1 MDHEN and CDR2 SYDVKM. V lost 8 bases, J lost 2 bases, and 22 bases lay in between. The DNA of the CDR3 is TGTGCCAGCCGAGACTCAGCGACAGTTGGTACCTACGAGCAGTACTTC. Encoded protein: CASRDSATVGTYEQYF.

V and J are TRBV5-1 and TRBJ2-2, with TRBD1 identical over 10 bases. The CDR3 totals 16 residues. Germline V gives CDR1 SGHRS, CDR2 YFSETQ. J gave up 0 bases and V 4 bases, and 3 bases lay outside the gene matches. CDR3 bases: TGCGCCAGCAGCGGTGGACAGGGGGCGAACACCGGGGAGCTGTTTTTT. Protein sequence: CASSGGQGANTGELFF. Complete variable domain (other parts from reference TRBV5-1 and TRBJ2-2): KAGVTQTPRYLIKTRGQQVTLSCSPISGHRSVSWYQQTPGQGLQFLFEYFSETQRNKGNFPGRFSGRQFSNSRSEMNVSTLELGDSALYLCASSGGQGANTGELFFGEGSRLTVL.

V is TRBV7-8 and J is TRBJ2-1; a possible D gene is TRBD1 (6 bases). Germline V gene sequence: CDR1 SGHVS, CDR2 FQNEAQ. The V and J ends lost 5 bases and 14 bases respectively, with 16 bases between them. This CDR3 comprises 12 residues. CDR3: CASSLPRTGKFF. DNA of the CDR3: TGTGCCAGCAGCCTCCCGAGAACAGGGAAGTTCTTC.

The chain combines TRBV4-2 with TRBJ2-7; 8 bases are shared with TRBD2. With V trimmed by 2 bases and J by 3 bases, 12 bases remained unmatched. Per the germline V gene, CDR1 is LGHNA and CDR2 is YNFKEQ. The CDR3 spans 17 residues. In DNA form, the CDR3 reads TGTGCCAGCAGCCAAACAACTAGCGGACCTCGTCTCTACGAGCAGTACTTC. It specifies CASSQTTSGPRLYEQYF.

This clone appeared many times. The chain joins TRBV9 to TRBJ2-7; unclear D gene. Per germline, CDR1 SGDLS and CDR2 YYNGEE. The V end was cut by 3 bases, the J end by 2 bases, with 9 bases between. This CDR3 contains 13 residues. The CDR3 loop is CASSEEPTYEQYF. DNA of the CDR3: TGTGCCAGCAGCGAGGAGCCAACCTACGAGCAGTACTTC.

This clone has only a few counts. The CDR3 loop reads CATSRDQVAGAREQYF. The CDR3 DNA reads TGTGCCACCAGCAGAGATCAAGTAGCGGGAGCTCGTGAGCAGTACTTC. The gene calls are TRBV15 and TRBJ2-7, with 9 positions matching TRBD2. The CDR3 runs to 16 residues. Germline V gene data show CDR1 as LNHNV and CDR2 as YYDKDF (reference sequence). J lost 7 bases, V lost 0 bases, and 10 bases had no gene match. Based on the CDR3 plus reference TRBV15 and TRBJ2-7, the full variable domain is DAMVIQNPRYQVTQFGKPVTLSCSQTLNHNVMYWYQQKSSQAPKLLFHYYDKDFNNEADTPDNFQSRRPNTSFCFLDIRSPGLGDTAMYLCATSRDQVAGAREQYFGPGTRLTVT.

The chain recombines TRBV6-2 or TRBV6-3 with TRBJ2-7; 8 nucleotides match TRBD1. Trimming removed 6 bases from V and 3 bases from J; junction bases left unmatched: 13. CDR1 is MNHEY and CDR2 is SVGEGT in the germline V gene. The CDR3 length is 16 residues. CDR3 region: CASSNGQGNIIYEQYF. In DNA, the CDR3 is TGTGCCAGCAGCAACGGACAGGGCAACATAATCTACGAGCAGTACTTC.

The rearrangement links TRBV27 to TRBJ2-2, with a possible D match to TRBD2 (7 bases). Germline values: CDR1 MNHEY, CDR2 SMNVEV (reference sequence). This CDR3 is built from 12 residues. Trimming left V 8 bases short and J 13 bases short, with 17 bases between. In DNA form, the CDR3 reads TGTGCCAGCGGGGGGGGCGAGGGCGCGCTGTTTTTT. Translating it yields CASGGGEGALFF.

The V gene is TRBV30, the J gene TRBJ2-5; D remains unclear. V shed 3 bases and J shed 0 bases, with 14 bases lying between them. CDR3 length: 15 amino acids. CDR1 and CDR2 (germline): GTSNPN, SVGIG (reference sequence). CDR3: CAWSVFTSNQETQYF. The CDR3 region has the DNA TGTGCCTGGAGCGTTTTTACTTCGAACCAAGAGACCCAGTACTTC. The entire variable domain, with the rest obtained from reference TRBV30 and TRBJ2-5, is as follows: SQTIHQWPATLVQPVGSPLSLECTVEGTSNPNLYWYRQAAGRGLQLLFYSVGIGQISSEVPQNLSASRPQDRQFILSSKKLLLSDSGFYLCAWSVFTSNQETQYFGPGTRLLVL.

J is TRBJ2-1 and V is TRBV3-1 (or the pseudogene TRBV3-2); D is perhaps TRBD2 (6 bases). Germline values: CDR1 LGHDT, CDR2 YNNKEL (reference sequence). The V end lost 4 bases, the J end lost 7 bases, and 14 bases lay between the germline ends. The CDR3 totals 14 residues. CDR3 in DNA: TGTGCCAGCAGCCCCGGGGGTAGCAGGAATGAGCAGTTCTTC. Amino acid sequence: CASSPGGSRNEQFF.

The gene calls are TRBV5-4 and TRBJ2-7, with 10 bases that match TRBD1. Germline assignment: CDR1 SGHNT and CDR2 YYREEE (reference sequence). The CDR3 is 15 residues long. V shed 4 bases and J 2 bases; nucleotides not matched to a gene: 6. CDR3 protein: CASSDQGQGPYEQYF. The DNA of the CDR3 is TGTGCCAGCAGCGACCAGGGACAGGGGCCCTACGAGCAGTACTTC. Full variable domain (missing parts from reference TRBV5-4 and TRBJ2-7): ETGVTQSPTHLIKTRGQQVTLRCSSQSGHNTVSWYQQALGQGPQFIFQYYREEENGRGNFPPRFSGLQFPNYSSELNVNALELDDSALYLCASSDQGQGPYEQYFGPGTRLTVT.

The chain recombines TRBV28 with TRBJ2-3; no clear D. Trimming pared 5 bases from V and 4 bases from J, leaving 13 bases between. The CDR3 is 14 amino acids. Germline V gene data show CDR1 as MDHEN and CDR2 as SYDVKM. The CDR3 DNA is TGTGCCAGCAGTCCTATTAGCAGATCAGATACGCAGTATTTT. This translates into CASSPISRSDTQYF.

V is TRBV9 and J is TRBJ1-3; D is undetermined. The CDR3 consists of 14 residues. CDR1 is SGDLS, CDR2 YYNGEE, per germline. Between the trimmed V and J ends, which lost 0 bases and 1 base, there was a span of 5 bases. The CDR3 region is CASSVDLSGNTIYF. The DNA for the CDR3 is TGTGCCAGCAGCGTAGATTTATCTGGAAACACCATATATTTT.

In nucleotides, the CDR3 is TGTGCCAGCAGCTACCGAAGGGGGAACTATGGCTACACCTTC. This gives the protein CASSYRRGNYGYTF. The V and J genes are TRBV6-5 and TRBJ1-2; a weak D match, TRBD1 (6 bases). CDR3 length equals 14 residues. The V gene lost 6 bases and the J gene lost 2 bases, with 13 bases spanning the gap. The V gene's germline CDR1 is MNHEY and CDR2 SVGAGI.

V gene TRBV5-4 combines with J gene TRBJ1-4; 9 bases map to TRBD1. CDR1 is SGHNT and CDR2 is YYREEE in the germline V gene (reference sequence). This CDR3 comprises 14 residues. The V segment lost 4 bases and the J segment 7 bases; nucleotides outside the gene matches: 5. CDR3 amino acids: CASSQQGATEKLFF. CDR3 bases: TGTGCCAGCAGCCAACAGGGGGCGACTGAAAAACTGTTTTTT.

The chain uses TRBV28 and TRBJ1-2, with 9 bases aligning to TRBD1. The V and J ends lost 5 bases and 5 bases, in that order; junction bases with no gene match: 15. Per the germline V gene, CDR1 is MDHEN and CDR2 is SYDVKM. The CDR3 runs to 17 residues. CDR3 in amino acids: CASSPALRTGEGYGYTF. CDR3 bases: TGTGCCAGCAGTCCGGCCCTTAGGACAGGGGAGGGGTATGGCTACACCTTC.

The V call is TRBV14, the J call TRBJ2-7, with D perhaps TRBD2 (6 bases). V dropped 2 bases and J dropped 3 bases, with 14 bases sitting between them. This CDR3 comprises 15 residues. CDR1 is SGHDN and CDR2 is FVKESK in the germline V gene. The CDR3 DNA is TGTGCCAGCAGCCAATCCCCGGGAGTTGGCTACGAGCAGTACTTC. It yields the protein CASSQSPGVGYEQYF.

The chain is built from TRBV3-1 (or the pseudogene TRBV3-2) and TRBJ2-1; perhaps TRBD2 as D (6 bases). The CDR3 loop spans 14 amino acids. The germline V gene encodes CDR1 LGHDT and CDR2 YNNKEL (reference sequence). V lost 3 bases to trimming and J lost 9 bases, with 15 bases between them. The CDR3 reads CASSHEGGNAEQFF. The CDR3 DNA follows: TGTGCCAGCAGCCACGAGGGCGGGAACGCTGAGCAGTTCTTC.

The chain has TRBV24-1 and TRBJ2-7; D call uncertain. The CDR3 totals 14 residues. The V end lost 2 bases, the J end lost 7 bases, and 14 bases lay between the germline ends. Per the germline V gene, CDR1 is KGHDR and CDR2 is SFDVKD. CDR3 nucleotide sequence: TGTGCCACCAGTGATTCAGGTAACCCTAAAGAGCAGTACTTC. It is translated as CATSDSGNPKEQYF.